This T cell receptor (beta chain) stems from a study of blood T cell repertoires in COVID-19. Study information: Samples representing acute and convalescent COVID-19 were sourced from the United States, Italy and Spain. In each case, the material was cDNA or gDNA derived from T cells, B-cell-depleted T cells, or PBMCs.

Cohorts were determined from participant-reported clinical history. The CDR3 extends over 14 amino acids. With 2 bases removed from V and 5 bases from J, the gap between germline ends came to 13 bases. The germline V gene has CDR1 SGHRS and CDR2 YFSETQ. Under the authors' procedure: Estimation of nucleated cell counts was performed using reference gene primer amplification. Generated by immunoSEQ multiplex PCR, the TCRdb table keeps only in-frame clones and is missing some. Clone size and V and J calls were adopted from that table, with D and trimming inferred from the DNA. Of 150,000 to 200,000 clones in the sample, 76% were seen once.

The V call is TRBV5-1, the J call TRBJ2-5; D is possibly TRBD1 (5 bases). The source is a woman aged 45 to 65 with acute COVID-19. The specimen sequenced was PBMCs or T cells enriched from blood (not recorded which). CDR3 sequence (DNA): TGCGCCAGCAGCTTAAGGGGCCAGGATGAGACCCAGTACTTC. It specifies CASSLRGQDETQYF.